This record looks at one T cell receptor beta chain sequence and its context. V gave up 4 bases and J gave up 6 bases; unmatched junction bases: 6. The CDR3 has 13 residues. Germline V gene sequence: CDR1 SQVTM, CDR2 ANQGSEA. In the source study's methods: Amplifying reference gene primers gave estimates of nucleated cell counts. Only in-frame clones appear in the TCRdb table, and some are missing; sequencing was by immunoSEQ multiplex PCR. V, J and clone size derive from that table, while D and trimming were established from the DNA sequence. The table has 70,000 to 85,000 clones, around four fifths seen once; the top ten hold approximately 8.8%. This sample stems from a study of blood T cell repertoires in COVID-19. Looking at the study overall: Spain, Italy and the United States supplied samples that represented acute and convalescent COVID-19. T cells, B-cell-depleted T cells, or PBMCs provided the cDNA or gDNA that served as material.

The specimen was peripheral blood. This TCR came from a human donor in a cohort sampled during active COVID-19. The chain is built from TRBV29-1 and TRBJ2-7, with 10 nucleotides matching TRBD1. The CDR3 sequence: CSVGGTGDREQYF. The CDR3, as DNA: TGCAGCGTTGGGGGGACAGGGGACCGCGAGCAGTACTTC.